This TCR beta chain was sequenced for a study of T cells in narcolepsy. Study information: Enrolled donors included narcolepsy type 1 or type 2 patients and healthy controls.

Repertoires were generated with immunoSEQ multiplex PCR, while TCRdb's copy carries only in-frame clones and drops some. The sample consists of some 16,000 clones, about 85% of them appearing once. Findings of the study overall: Autoreactive clonotypes reportedly recurred in blood of same and different patients, not controls. No autoreactive T cell clone sequences appeared in some memory CD4+ repertoires. Same-patient CSF and blood CD4+ T cell clonotypes included HCRT-specific and TRIB2-specific autoreactive ones.

A note on this clone: Its antigen is still unknown.

The CDR3 length is 13 residues. Trimming took off 0 bases at V and 11 bases at J, with 10 bases between the two ends. The germline V gene has CDR1 LGHNT and CDR2 FRNRAP. The sample taken for sequencing was memory (CD45RA-) CD4+ T cells from blood. V usage is TRBV12-5 and J usage is TRBJ1-4; the D is unclear. This clonotype was sampled from a human donor in good health. CDR3 amino acids: CASGLVGSGKLFF. The DNA of the CDR3 is TGTGCTAGTGGTTTGGTGGGTTCGGGGAAACTGTTTTTT.